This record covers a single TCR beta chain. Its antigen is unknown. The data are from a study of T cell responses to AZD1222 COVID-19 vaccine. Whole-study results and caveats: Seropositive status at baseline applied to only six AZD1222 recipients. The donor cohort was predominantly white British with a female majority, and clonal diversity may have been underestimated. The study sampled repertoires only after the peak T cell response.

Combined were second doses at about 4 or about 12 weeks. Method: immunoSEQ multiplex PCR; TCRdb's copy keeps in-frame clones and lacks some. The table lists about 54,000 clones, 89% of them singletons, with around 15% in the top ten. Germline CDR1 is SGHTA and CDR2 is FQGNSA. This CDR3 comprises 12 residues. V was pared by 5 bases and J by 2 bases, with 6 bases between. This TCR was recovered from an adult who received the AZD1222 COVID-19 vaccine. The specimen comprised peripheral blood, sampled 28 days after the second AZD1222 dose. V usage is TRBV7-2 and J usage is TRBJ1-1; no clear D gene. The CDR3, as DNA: TGTGCCAGCAGCCCATATAACACTGAAGCTTTCTTT. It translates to CASSPYNTEAFF. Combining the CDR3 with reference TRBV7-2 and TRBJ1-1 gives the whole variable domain GAGVSQSPSNKVTEKGKDVELRCDPISGHTALYWYRQSLGQGLEFLIYFQGNSAPDKSGLPSDRFSAERTGGSVSTLTIQRTQQEDSAVYLCASSPYNTEAFFGQGTRLTVV.